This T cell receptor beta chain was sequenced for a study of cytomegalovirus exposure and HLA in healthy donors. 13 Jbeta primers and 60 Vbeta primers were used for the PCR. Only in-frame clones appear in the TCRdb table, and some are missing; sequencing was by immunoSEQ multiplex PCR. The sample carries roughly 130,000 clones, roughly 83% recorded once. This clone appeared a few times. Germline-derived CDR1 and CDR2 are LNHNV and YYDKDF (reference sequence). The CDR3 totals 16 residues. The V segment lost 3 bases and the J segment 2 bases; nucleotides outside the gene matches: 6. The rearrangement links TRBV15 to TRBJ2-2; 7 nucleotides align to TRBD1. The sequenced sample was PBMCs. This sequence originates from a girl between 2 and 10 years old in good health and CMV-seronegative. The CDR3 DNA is TGTGCCACCAGCAGGACCGGGACAGTTAACACCGGGGAGCTGTTTTTT. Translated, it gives CATSRTGTVNTGELFF.